This is a list of T cell receptor beta chains from one sample in a study of blood T cell repertoires in COVID-19. Sequenced by immunoSEQ multiplex PCR; TCRdb stores in-frame clones only, minus some. Here the sample spans 25,000 to 35,000 clones, 90% being singletons. Sequencing was carried out using peripheral blood. All receptors come from a man in his 70s with active or convalescent COVID-19. CDR3s include the opening cysteine and the closing phenylalanine or tryptophan. The order of the fields is D gene, clone size, V gene, J gene, CDR3 length, CDR3 DNA, CDR3 protein. A D gene is named only where the DNA matches it firmly. Not all rows give a size; the values are once, few, many and, for expanded clones, a class.

>-|-|TRBV14|TRBJ2-2|14
TGTGCCAGCAGCCAAGATATCGCGTACGGGGAGCTGTTTTTT
CASSQDIAYGELFF
>TRBD2|-|TRBV19|TRBJ2-1|14
TGTGCCAGTAGTAGACGGGAGGCCTTCAATGAGCAGTTCTTC
CASSRREAFNEQFF
>TRBD1|-|TRBV14|TRBJ1-4|15
TGTGCCAGCAGCCAAAGGACAGGGGGCTTTGAAAAACTGTTTTTT
CASSQRTGGFEKLFF
>TRBD1|-|TRBV6-2/TRBV6-3|TRBJ2-7|14
TGTGCCAGCAGTTACATCGGACAGGGCTACGAGCAGTACTTC
CASSYIGQGYEQYF
>-|-|TRBV6-2/TRBV6-3|TRBJ2-3|15
TGTGCCAGCAGCCCTTTGGGGGCTAGCACAGATACGCAGTATTTT
CASSPLGASTDTQYF
>-|-|TRBV12-3/TRBV12-4|TRBJ1-1|13
TGTGCCAGCAGTTTGGGGGGGTCTACTGAAGCTTTCTTT
CASSLGGSTEAFF
>TRBD1|-|TRBV19|TRBJ2-1|17
TGTGCCAGTATAAGGACCGGGACAGGGAGCTCCTACAATGAGCAGTTCTTC
CASIRTGTGSSYNEQFF
>-|-|TRBV19|TRBJ1-1|14
TGTGCCAGTAGTACGGGACACCGGAACACTGAAGCTTTCTTT
CASSTGHRNTEAFF
>-|-|TRBV20-1|TRBJ2-5|11
TGCAGTGCTAGCGGGAAAGAGACCCAGTACTTC
CSASGKETQYF
>TRBD2|-|TRBV7-9|TRBJ2-7|15
TGTGCCAGCAGCCCCGGGGAAGCGGGGGGTAGCGAGCAGTACTTC
CASSPGEAGGSEQYF
>-|-|TRBV19|TRBJ2-1|12
TGTGCCAGTAGTATTAGCGTAGGGGAGCAGTTCTTC
CASSISVGEQFF
>-|-|TRBV6-5|TRBJ1-1|15
TGTGCCAGCAGTTACTCGTGGCAGGGGAACACTGAAGCTTTCTTT
CASSYSWQGNTEAFF
>TRBD1|-|TRBV4-2|TRBJ1-1|14
TGTGCCAGCAGCCCCCAGGGGGCGAACACTGAAGCTTTCTTT
CASSPQGANTEAFF
>-|-|TRBV11-2|TRBJ1-2|14
TGTGCCAGCAGCTTGCTGACAGGCCAATATGGCTACACCTTC
CASSLLTGQYGYTF
>TRBD1|-|TRBV7-6|TRBJ2-2|16
TGTGCCAGCAGCTTAGTGGGACAGGGCGGCACCGGGGAGCTGTTTTTT
CASSLVGQGGTGELFF
>-|-|TRBV15|TRBJ1-5|15
TGTGCCACCAGCACGCGGGGGTATAGCAATCAGCCCCAGCATTTT
CATSTRGYSNQPQHF
>TRBD1|-|TRBV19|TRBJ1-2|16
TGTGCCAGTAGTCCGACAGGGACAGGGATAAACTATGGCTACACCTTC
CASSPTGTGINYGYTF
>TRBD1|-|TRBV27|TRBJ1-2|16
TGTGCCAGCAGTCAAAAAGGACAGGGGGCCGGCTATGGCTACACCTTC
CASSQKGQGAGYGYTF
>-|-|TRBV27|TRBJ2-1|17
TGTGCCAGCTTTGGGGGCAGGCTCTCCGGTTCCTACAATGAGCAGTTCTTC
CASFGGRLSGSYNEQFF
>TRBD1|few|TRBV30|TRBJ1-4|13
TGTGCCTGGAGGGGGACAGCTAATGAAAAACTGTTTTTT
CAWRGTANEKLFF
>TRBD1|-|TRBV6-1|TRBJ1-2|14
TGTGCCAGCAGTGAGACTACAGGGGACTATGGCTACACCTTC
CASSETTGDYGYTF
>TRBD2|-|TRBV4-2|TRBJ2-3|16
TGTGCCAGCAGCCAAGAAGTAGCGGGGGGCACAGATACGCAGTATTTT
CASSQEVAGGTDTQYF
>TRBD1|-|TRBV30|TRBJ1-5|12
TGTGCCTGGACGAGGGAAGGGGGCGCCCAGCATTTT
CAWTREGGAQHF
>-|once|TRBV6-1|TRBJ1-2|14
TGTGCCAGCAGTGATGGAACTATGGGCTATGGCTACACCTTC
CASSDGTMGYGYTF
>TRBD1|-|TRBV6-6|TRBJ2-5|14
TGTGCCAGCACACAAGACAGGGGCCAAGAGACCCAGTACTTC
CASTQDRGQETQYF
>TRBD1|-|TRBV18|TRBJ2-1|15
TGTGCCAGCTCACCAGCCGGGACAGGGGTGAATGAGCAGTTCTTC
CASSPAGTGVNEQFF
>TRBD2|once|TRBV7-3|TRBJ2-1|16
TGTGCCAGCAGCTCCTCTAGCGGGATAGGCGAGAATGAGCAGTTCTTC
CASSSSSGIGENEQFF
>TRBD1|-|TRBV15|TRBJ2-4|16
TGTGCCACCAGCAGCCAGGGACAGCTCTCCAAAAACATTCAGTACTTC
CATSSQGQLSKNIQYF
>TRBD1|-|TRBV5-6|TRBJ1-3|16
TGTGCCAGCAGCTTGTACAGGGGAGATGATGGAAACACCATATATTTT
CASSLYRGDDGNTIYF
>-|-|TRBV20-1|TRBJ2-2|15
TGCAGTGCTAGTCCCGCGGGGTTGAACACCGGGGAGCTGTTTTTT
CSASPAGLNTGELFF
>-|-|TRBV10-3|TRBJ2-7|13
TGTGCCATCAGTGAGCGTGACAGCTACGAGCAGTACTTC
CAISERDSYEQYF
>-|-|TRBV3-1/TRBV3-2|TRBJ2-1|16
TGTGCCAGCAGCCAAGCTCCCGCTACCACCTACAATGAGCAGTTCTTC
CASSQAPATTYNEQFF
>TRBD2|-|TRBV9|TRBJ2-1|16
TGTGCCAGCAGCGTAGGTCCGGGAGGGTCTCACAATGAGCAGTTCTTC
CASSVGPGGSHNEQFF
>TRBD2|-|TRBV9|TRBJ2-2|14
TGTGCCAGCAGCTTAGCGGGGGGGGCCTTAGAGCTGTTTTTT
CASSLAGGALELFF
>-|-|TRBV12-3/TRBV12-4|TRBJ1-2|12
TGTGCCAGCAGTTCTCAGGCCTATGGCTACACCTTC
CASSSQAYGYTF
>-|-|TRBV6-5|TRBJ1-1|15
TGTGCCAGCCAATCGAACAGGGACGGGAACACTGAAGCTTTCTTT
CASQSNRDGNTEAFF
>TRBD1|-|TRBV3-1/TRBV3-2|TRBJ1-2|14
TGTGCCAGCAGAAGCAGGGGGCGCGAGGATGGCTACACCTTC
CASRSRGREDGYTF
>TRBD1|-|TRBV12-3/TRBV12-4|TRBJ2-1|13
TGTGCCAGCAGGTCAACAGGGGGCGTTGAGCAGTTCTTC
CASRSTGGVEQFF
>TRBD2|-|TRBV9|TRBJ2-3|15
TGTGCCAGCAGCGTAGATGCGGGGGTCACAGATACGCAGTATTTT
CASSVDAGVTDTQYF
>TRBD1|-|TRBV5-4|TRBJ2-2|14
TGTGCCAGCAGCTTCCCGGACAGGGCCGGGGAGCTGTTTTTT
CASSFPDRAGELFF
>-|-|TRBV10-3|TRBJ1-3|14
TGTGCCACCGGGCCCAGGGGACGGGAAGACACCATATATTTT
CATGPRGREDTIYF